This T cell receptor (beta chain) is from a study of molecular identifiers for immune sequencing clone quantification. Points from the study as a whole: Spiked Jurkat TCR RNA equal to one cell could reportedly be picked out among one million naive cells.

Sorting defined naive CD8 T cells as CD8+CD4-CCR7+CD45RA+. TCRdb used MiXCR to reprocess the PCR reads, holding one entry per CDR3 protein. The sample holds 300,000 to 350,000 distinct CDR3 sequences, about a fifth seen once. On this clonotype: Its matching antigen is unknown.

The TCR comes from a human donor in good health. Some libraries in this study had Jurkat cell RNA spiked in. The sequenced sample was naive CD8+ T cells from blood, with Jurkat cell RNA spiked in. Indicated subset: FACS-sorted CD8+CD4-CCR7+CD45RA+ naive T cells.

In DNA form, the CDR3 reads TGTGCCAGCAGCGGTCCAGCGGGGGGTCGAGGCGAGCAGTACTTC. It yields the protein CASSGPAGGRGEQYF. The gene calls are TRBV27 and TRBJ2-7, with 9 bases matching TRBD2. This CDR3 region has 15 residues. Germline CDR1 MNHEY, CDR2 SMNVEV (reference sequence). J was trimmed by 6 bases and V by 6 bases; bases with no gene match: 12.